A selection of T cell receptor beta chains follows, all from one sample in a study of T cell repertoires in cytomegalovirus infection. TCRdb reprocessed the reads via MiXCR and lists one record per CDR3 protein. This sample carries approximately 500,000 distinct CDR3 sequences, roughly a third of them seen once, and the ten largest clones take 15% to 20%. No antigens are known for them. The material sequenced was cultured PBMCs, taken from culture after CMV antigen stimulation. Receptors were obtained from a human donor in good health (CMV status not recorded). Some clones in this sample may be carry-over from other donors' samples. CDR3s include the opening cysteine and the closing phenylalanine or tryptophan. The D gene is left open where the match is weak. Not all rows give a size; the values are once, few, many and, for expanded clones, a class.

-	TRBV12-3/TRBV12-4	TRBD2	TRBJ2-7	CASSLYGREGEQYF	TGTGCCAGCAGTTTATACGGGAGGGAAGGCGAGCAGTACTTC
many	TRBV7-6	TRBD1	TRBJ1-2	CASSHLTGGLGYTF	TGTGCCAGCAGCCACCTCACAGGGGGATTAGGCTACACCTTC
few	TRBV7-9	-	TRBJ2-5	CASSRWVGQETQYF	TGTGCCAGCAGCCGGTGGGTTGGGCAAGAGACCCAGTACTTC
many	TRBV18	-	TRBJ2-4	CASSPPGDIQYF	TGTGCCAGCTCACCACCGGGCGACATTCAGTACTTC
many	TRBV7-6	-	TRBJ1-6	CASSLAGGDSPLHF	TGTGCCAGCAGCTTAGCGGGCGGGGATTCACCCCTCCACTTT
once	TRBV19	TRBD1	TRBJ1-1	CASNKQGATVNTEAFF	TGTGCCAGTAACAAACAGGGGGCGACGGTTAATACTGAAGCTTTCTTT
many	TRBV7-9	TRBD1	TRBJ1-1	CASRPRDSLNTEAFF	TGTGCCAGCCGGCCAAGGGACAGTTTAAACACTGAAGCTTTCTTT
-	TRBV18	TRBD1	TRBJ2-4	CASSPMAGTAVNIQYF	TGTGCCAGCTCACCCATGGCCGGGACAGCAGTAAACATTCAGTACTTC
-	TRBV10-3	-	TRBJ1-5	CAISEWGGDSNQPQHF	TGTGCCATCAGTGAGTGGGGAGGGGATAGCAATCAGCCCCAGCATTTT
-	TRBV9	TRBD2	TRBJ2-5	CASSVGLAGGPGLQETQYF	TGTGCCAGCAGCGTAGGACTAGCGGGAGGGCCCGGCCTCCAAGAGACCCAGTACTTC
-	TRBV28	TRBD1	TRBJ2-5	CASSSGDRGQETQYF	TGTGCCAGCAGCTCTGGGGACAGGGGGCAGGAGACCCAGTACTTC
-	TRBV19	-	TRBJ1-5	CASTIGDGSNQPQHF	TGTGCCAGTACCATTGGGGACGGTAGCAATCAGCCCCAGCATTTT
few	TRBV7-9	-	TRBJ2-5	CASSIQRAGETQYF	TGTGCCAGCAGCATCCAGCGGGCGGGGGAGACCCAGTACTTC
many	TRBV12-3/TRBV12-4	TRBD2	TRBJ2-3	CASSLGLAGVTDTQYF	TGTGCCAGCAGCTTAGGTCTAGCGGGAGTTACAGATACGCAGTATTTT
-	TRBV6-1	-	TRBJ2-7	CASSENRKYEQYF	TGTGCCAGCAGTGAAAATAGGAAATACGAGCAGTACTTC
few	TRBV28	-	TRBJ1-1	CASSLGGKEAFF	TGTGCCAGCAGTTTAGGGGGTAAGGAAGCTTTCTTT
few	TRBV19	TRBD1	TRBJ1-2	CASEPGTGHHYGYTF	TGTGCCAGTGAGCCCGGGACAGGGCATCACTATGGCTACACCTTC
-	TRBV20-1	TRBD2	TRBJ2-3	CSARGLAGSTDTQYF	TGCAGTGCTAGGGGACTAGCGGGTAGCACAGATACGCAGTATTTT
many	TRBV12-3/TRBV12-4	TRBD1	TRBJ1-6	CASSPTGESGSPLHF	TGTGCCAGCAGCCCGACAGGGGAGAGTGGATCACCCCTCCACTTT
-	TRBV7-2	-	TRBJ2-3	CASSLVKGLDTQYF	TGTGCCAGCAGCTTAGTCAAGGGGTTGGATACGCAGTATTTT
-	TRBV19	TRBD2	TRBJ2-1	CASSMLLAGVGKNEQFF	TGTGCCAGTAGTATGCTACTAGCGGGAGTAGGTAAGAATGAGCAGTTCTTC
once	TRBV28	-	TRBJ1-5	CASSFARGTPNQPQHF	TGTGCCAGCAGTTTTGCTCGGGGAACTCCCAATCAGCCCCAGCATTTT